The rows below give T cell receptor beta chains drawn from one sample of a study of cytomegalovirus exposure and HLA in healthy donors. TCRdb's table, derived via immunoSEQ multiplex PCR, lists solely in-frame clones and lacks some. This sample has more than 65,000 clones, with roughly four fifths found just once. Material for sequencing was PBMCs. The receptors here all came from a man aged 18 to 35 in good health and CMV-seronegative. CDR3s include the opening cysteine and the closing phenylalanine or tryptophan. Each record gives: J gene, D gene, clone size, V gene, CDR3 protein, CDR3 DNA. D genes are given only for firm matches. Not all rows give a size; the values are once, few, many and, for expanded clones, a class.

J gene: TRBJ1-3; D gene: -; clone size: -; V gene: TRBV6-5; CDR3 protein: CASSYRGPTGNTIYF; CDR3 DNA: TGTGCCAGCAGTTACAGGGGTCCCACTGGAAACACCATATATTTT
J gene: TRBJ2-7; D gene: -; clone size: -; V gene: TRBV5-1; CDR3 protein: CASSLVLGAEQYF; CDR3 DNA: TGCGCCAGCAGCTTGGTTTTGGGGGCCGAGCAGTACTTC
J gene: TRBJ2-7; D gene: -; clone size: -; V gene: TRBV30; CDR3 protein: CAWSVLTYEQYF; CDR3 DNA: TGTGCCTGGAGTGTTTTAACCTACGAGCAGTACTTC
J gene: TRBJ1-3; D gene: -; clone size: -; V gene: TRBV4-3; CDR3 protein: CASSQYPGGGGNTIYF; CDR3 DNA: TGCGCCAGCAGCCAATACCCGGGGGGAGGTGGAAACACCATATATTTT
J gene: TRBJ2-1; D gene: TRBD1; clone size: -; V gene: TRBV30; CDR3 protein: CAWSVTGNEQFF; CDR3 DNA: TGTGCCTGGAGCGTGACAGGGAATGAGCAGTTCTTC
J gene: TRBJ2-7; D gene: -; clone size: once; V gene: TRBV7-9; CDR3 protein: CASSLPSGESSYEQYF; CDR3 DNA: TGTGCCAGCAGCTTACCCTCGGGGGAAAGCTCCTACGAGCAGTACTTC
J gene: TRBJ2-5; D gene: -; clone size: -; V gene: TRBV19; CDR3 protein: CASNLAGYGETQYF; CDR3 DNA: TGTGCCAGTAACCTCGCAGGGTATGGGGAGACCCAGTACTTC
J gene: TRBJ2-7; D gene: -; clone size: -; V gene: TRBV4-1; CDR3 protein: CASSQERQAAYEQYF; CDR3 DNA: TGCGCCAGCAGCCAAGAGCGACAGGCGGCATACGAGCAGTACTTC
J gene: TRBJ2-3; D gene: TRBD2; clone size: -; V gene: TRBV28; CDR3 protein: CASSRTSGPTDTQYF; CDR3 DNA: TGTGCCAGCAGTCGGACTAGCGGTCCCACAGATACGCAGTATTTT
J gene: TRBJ1-2; D gene: TRBD1; clone size: -; V gene: TRBV19; CDR3 protein: CASSIVFGQGAGYTF; CDR3 DNA: TGTGCCAGTAGTATCGTTTTTGGACAGGGCGCTGGCTACACCTTC
J gene: TRBJ2-3; D gene: TRBD2; clone size: -; V gene: TRBV5-1; CDR3 protein: CASSLAIAGGRTDTQYF; CDR3 DNA: TGCGCCAGCAGCTTGGCCATAGCGGGGGGGCGAACAGATACGCAGTATTTT
J gene: TRBJ2-7; D gene: TRBD1; clone size: -; V gene: TRBV19; CDR3 protein: CASSIRTGGSYEQYF; CDR3 DNA: TGTGCCAGTAGTATAAGGACAGGGGGCTCCTACGAGCAGTACTTC
J gene: TRBJ1-2; D gene: TRBD1; clone size: -; V gene: TRBV6-1; CDR3 protein: CANWDRTSYGYTF; CDR3 DNA: TGTGCCAATTGGGACAGGACCTCCTATGGCTACACCTTC
J gene: TRBJ2-5; D gene: -; clone size: -; V gene: TRBV28; CDR3 protein: CASSLQETQYF; CDR3 DNA: TGTGCCAGCAGCCTTCAAGAGACCCAGTACTTC
J gene: TRBJ2-1; D gene: -; clone size: -; V gene: TRBV4-2; CDR3 protein: CASQGHQTEDNEQFF; CDR3 DNA: TGTGCCAGCCAGGGGCATCAGACGGAAGACAATGAGCAGTTCTTC
J gene: TRBJ1-3; D gene: -; clone size: few; V gene: TRBV7-9; CDR3 protein: CASSPSGNTIYF; CDR3 DNA: TGTGCCAGCAGCCCTTCTGGAAACACCATATATTTT
J gene: TRBJ2-7; D gene: -; clone size: -; V gene: TRBV6-1; CDR3 protein: CASRTGEQYF; CDR3 DNA: TGTGCCAGCAGGACAGGCGAGCAGTACTTC
J gene: TRBJ2-2; D gene: TRBD2; clone size: -; V gene: TRBV5-4; CDR3 protein: CASSGGLAGNTGELFF; CDR3 DNA: TGTGCCAGCAGCGGAGGACTAGCGGGGAACACCGGGGAGCTGTTTTTT
J gene: TRBJ2-7; D gene: TRBD1; clone size: -; V gene: TRBV15; CDR3 protein: CATSTRTGRREQYF; CDR3 DNA: TGTGCCACCAGCACCAGGACAGGGAGGAGAGAGCAGTACTTC
J gene: TRBJ1-3; D gene: TRBD1; clone size: few; V gene: TRBV10-1; CDR3 protein: CASRGFRGQPGNTIYF; CDR3 DNA: TGCGCCAGCAGAGGTTTCAGGGGGCAGCCTGGAAACACCATATATTTT
J gene: TRBJ1-5; D gene: -; clone size: -; V gene: TRBV6-1; CDR3 protein: CATETGSVGNQPQHF; CDR3 DNA: TGTGCCACTGAAACAGGCTCAGTTGGCAATCAGCCCCAGCATTTT
J gene: TRBJ2-7; D gene: TRBD2; clone size: -; V gene: TRBV5-1; CDR3 protein: CASSPGRGDVEQYF; CDR3 DNA: TGCGCCAGCAGCCCCGGGAGGGGGGATGTAGAGCAGTACTTC
J gene: TRBJ1-1; D gene: TRBD1; clone size: -; V gene: TRBV7-8; CDR3 protein: CASSVDRGQLNTEAFF; CDR3 DNA: TGTGCCAGCAGCGTCGACAGGGGGCAATTAAACACTGAAGCTTTCTTT
J gene: TRBJ1-1; D gene: -; clone size: -; V gene: TRBV6-1; CDR3 protein: CASDTQGYTEAFF; CDR3 DNA: TGTGCCAGCGACACGCAGGGATACACTGAAGCTTTCTTT
J gene: TRBJ1-2; D gene: TRBD1; clone size: -; V gene: TRBV9; CDR3 protein: CASSGDRVNYGYTF; CDR3 DNA: TGTGCCAGCAGCGGGGACAGGGTTAACTATGGCTACACCTTC
J gene: TRBJ1-4; D gene: -; clone size: -; V gene: TRBV27; CDR3 protein: CASSPRTSYNEKLFF; CDR3 DNA: TGTGCCAGCAGTCCGAGGACATCTTATAATGAAAAACTGTTTTTT
J gene: TRBJ2-5; D gene: TRBD2; clone size: -; V gene: TRBV7-2; CDR3 protein: CASSFSGATNPPETQYF; CDR3 DNA: TGTGCCAGCAGCTTTAGCGGGGCGACGAACCCTCCGGAGACCCAGTACTTC
J gene: TRBJ2-7; D gene: TRBD1; clone size: -; V gene: TRBV4-3; CDR3 protein: CASSQDLGGSTYEQYF; CDR3 DNA: TGCGCCAGCAGCCAAGATCTAGGGGGCTCCACCTACGAGCAGTACTTC
J gene: TRBJ2-7; D gene: TRBD1; clone size: once; V gene: TRBV5-1; CDR3 protein: CASSLTGDRGRVRNYEQYF; CDR3 DNA: TGCGCCAGCAGCTTAACCGGCGACAGGGGGCGAGTAAGAAACTACGAGCAGTACTTC
J gene: TRBJ1-1; D gene: -; clone size: -; V gene: TRBV6-1; CDR3 protein: CASTTLRAGNTEAFF; CDR3 DNA: TGTGCCAGCACTACTTTGAGGGCAGGGAACACTGAAGCTTTCTTT
J gene: TRBJ2-7; D gene: -; clone size: -; V gene: TRBV5-8; CDR3 protein: CASTSSGRGWTYEQYF; CDR3 DNA: TGTGCCAGCACCAGCTCTGGGAGGGGGTGGACCTACGAGCAGTACTTC
J gene: TRBJ1-2; D gene: TRBD1; clone size: -; V gene: TRBV25-1; CDR3 protein: CASSSGTGFRYGYTF; CDR3 DNA: TGTGCCAGCAGTTCCGGGACAGGGTTTCGCTATGGCTACACCTTC
J gene: TRBJ2-7; D gene: TRBD1; clone size: -; V gene: TRBV7-9; CDR3 protein: CASSPIRGTGGLSRDEQYF; CDR3 DNA: TGTGCCAGCAGCCCAATACGCGGGACAGGGGGCTTATCGCGGGATGAGCAGTACTTC
J gene: TRBJ2-1; D gene: TRBD2; clone size: -; V gene: TRBV25-1; CDR3 protein: CATTLSGRGNEQFF; CDR3 DNA: TGTGCCACAACGCTTAGCGGGAGGGGAAATGAGCAGTTCTTC
J gene: TRBJ2-7; D gene: TRBD1; clone size: -; V gene: TRBV2; CDR3 protein: CASSTDRGGNRGSYEQYF; CDR3 DNA: TGTGCCAGCAGCACCGACAGGGGAGGAAATAGGGGGTCGTACGAGCAGTACTTC
J gene: TRBJ2-5; D gene: -; clone size: -; V gene: TRBV5-1; CDR3 protein: CASSLISVAGETQYF; CDR3 DNA: TGCGCCAGCAGCTTGATTTCGGTAGCTGGGGAGACCCAGTACTTC
J gene: TRBJ1-6; D gene: -; clone size: -; V gene: TRBV9; CDR3 protein: CASSVGEDNSPLHF; CDR3 DNA: TGTGCCAGCAGCGTAGGGGAGGACAATTCACCCCTCCACTTT
J gene: TRBJ2-2; D gene: TRBD2; clone size: -; V gene: TRBV5-1; CDR3 protein: CASSVTLAGTTGELFF; CDR3 DNA: TGCGCCAGCAGCGTGACACTAGCGGGGACCACCGGGGAGCTGTTTTTT
J gene: TRBJ2-7; D gene: -; clone size: -; V gene: TRBV4-3; CDR3 protein: CASSQGRDRLTSYEQYF; CDR3 DNA: TGCGCCAGCAGCCAAGGGCGTGACAGACTTACATCCTACGAGCAGTACTTC
J gene: TRBJ2-1; D gene: -; clone size: -; V gene: TRBV10-2; CDR3 protein: CASRDVRTSSYNEQFF; CDR3 DNA: TGCGCCAGCAGGGATGTGAGGACAAGCTCCTACAATGAGCAGTTCTTC
J gene: TRBJ2-7; D gene: TRBD2; clone size: few; V gene: TRBV30; CDR3 protein: CAWSVREDYEQYF; CDR3 DNA: TGTGCCTGGAGTGTTCGGGAGGACTACGAGCAGTACTTC
J gene: TRBJ1-5; D gene: -; clone size: few; V gene: TRBV30; CDR3 protein: CAWRDDSSNQPQHF; CDR3 DNA: TGTGCCTGGAGGGATGACAGTAGCAATCAGCCCCAGCATTTT
J gene: TRBJ1-3; D gene: -; clone size: -; V gene: TRBV6-1; CDR3 protein: CASSRQGSGNTIYF; CDR3 DNA: TGTGCCAGCAGTAGGCAGGGATCTGGAAACACCATATATTTT
J gene: TRBJ2-7; D gene: TRBD2; clone size: -; V gene: TRBV7-9; CDR3 protein: CASSPKTGLAGSYEQYF; CDR3 DNA: TGTGCCAGCAGCCCGAAGACGGGACTAGCGGGGAGCTACGAGCAGTACTTC
J gene: TRBJ1-4; D gene: TRBD1; clone size: once; V gene: TRBV7-2; CDR3 protein: CASSRPGQGKLFF; CDR3 DNA: TGTGCCAGCAGCCGACCCGGACAGGGTAAACTGTTTTTT
J gene: TRBJ1-1; D gene: TRBD1; clone size: -; V gene: TRBV2; CDR3 protein: CASSSTGGGTEAFF; CDR3 DNA: TGTGCCAGCAGTTCGACAGGGGGCGGGACTGAAGCTTTCTTT
J gene: TRBJ1-6; D gene: -; clone size: -; V gene: TRBV7-2; CDR3 protein: CASSFRSGSGSYNSPLHF; CDR3 DNA: TGTGCCAGCAGCTTTAGGTCAGGGTCAGGCTCCTATAATTCACCCCTCCACTTT
J gene: TRBJ2-1; D gene: TRBD2; clone size: -; V gene: TRBV30; CDR3 protein: CASGGGPGLSPNEQFF; CDR3 DNA: TGTGCCTCGGGGGGAGGACCGGGACTTAGCCCCAATGAGCAGTTCTTC
J gene: TRBJ2-7; D gene: -; clone size: -; V gene: TRBV11-2; CDR3 protein: CASSLIRGQRPYEQYF; CDR3 DNA: TGTGCCAGCAGCTTAATTAGAGGGCAAAGACCCTACGAGCAGTACTTC
J gene: TRBJ1-6; D gene: TRBD1; clone size: -; V gene: TRBV5-4; CDR3 protein: CASSYPGQGLNSPLHF; CDR3 DNA: TGTGCCAGCAGCTATCCGGGACAGGGGCTCAATTCACCCCTCCACTTT
J gene: TRBJ2-3; D gene: -; clone size: -; V gene: TRBV5-1; CDR3 protein: CASSLAPGTDTQYF; CDR3 DNA: TGCGCCAGCAGCTTGGCGCCAGGCACAGATACGCAGTATTTT
J gene: TRBJ2-7; D gene: TRBD2; clone size: -; V gene: TRBV28; CDR3 protein: CASRRGGMGLYEQYF; CDR3 DNA: TGTGCCAGCCGACGGGGGGGAATGGGGCTGTATGAGCAGTACTTC
J gene: TRBJ2-1; D gene: -; clone size: -; V gene: TRBV5-1; CDR3 protein: CASSWGGVYNEQFF; CDR3 DNA: TGCGCCAGCAGTTGGGGCGGGGTCTACAATGAGCAGTTCTTC
J gene: TRBJ1-1; D gene: -; clone size: -; V gene: TRBV28; CDR3 protein: CASSPDSLVTEAFF; CDR3 DNA: TGTGCCAGCAGCCCGGACAGCCTCGTCACTGAAGCTTTCTTT